The clone carrying this T cell receptor beta chain was observed many times. Germline assignment: CDR1 MNHNY and CDR2 SVGAGI (reference sequence). V was clipped by 6 bases and J by 6 bases, with 9 bases between them. The CDR3 loop spans 12 amino acids. The entry originates in a study of blood T cells in healthy people across ages. Whole-study context: When template switching was applied, about one barcoded beta molecule was captured per two T cells.

A sample-barcoded 5' primer and a J-beta primer mix were used in a second PCR of roughly 6 to 11 cycles. TCRdb processed the 5' RACE reads anew with MiXCR; each CDR3 protein has one entry. The table shows 600,000 to 1,000,000 distinct CDR3 sequences, with 20% to 25% occurring only once. These data were likewise used in another study, on T cells of mothers and their children. That source adds: The study found slightly higher but non-significant overlap in related versus unrelated mother-child pairs.

This clonotype originated in a boy aged 5-17 years in good health. The chain has TRBV6-6 and TRBJ1-5; D remains unclear. Sequences were obtained from blood. This chain's CDR3 is CASSQEPQPQHF. As DNA, the CDR3 is TGTGCCAGCAGCCAGGAGCCTCAGCCCCAGCATTTT.